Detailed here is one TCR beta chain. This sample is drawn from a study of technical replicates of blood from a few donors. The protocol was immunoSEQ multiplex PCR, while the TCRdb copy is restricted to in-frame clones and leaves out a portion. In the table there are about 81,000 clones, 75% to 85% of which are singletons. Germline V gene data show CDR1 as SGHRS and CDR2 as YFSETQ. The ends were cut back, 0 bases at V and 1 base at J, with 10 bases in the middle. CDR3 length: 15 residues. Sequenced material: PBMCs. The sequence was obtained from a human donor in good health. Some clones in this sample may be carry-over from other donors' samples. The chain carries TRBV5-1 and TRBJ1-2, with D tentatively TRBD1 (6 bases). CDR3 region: CASSLDGQINYGYTF. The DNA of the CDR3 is TGCGCCAGCAGCTTGGACGGACAGATTAACTATGGCTACACCTTC.